These 20 T cell receptor beta chains came from one sample sequenced in a study of blood T cell repertoires in COVID-19. The protocol was immunoSEQ multiplex PCR, while the TCRdb copy is restricted to in-frame clones and leaves out a portion. The table lists approximately 24,000 clones, 85% to 90% of them singletons. Sequencing input: peripheral blood. The receptors were gathered from a human donor in a cohort sampled during active COVID-19.

This chain joins TRBV7-8 and TRBJ2-7; D possibly corresponds to TRBD1 (6 bases). Trimming removed 5 bases from V and 7 bases from J, with 27 bases in between. The CDR3 spans 17 residues. The germline CDR1 and CDR2 sequences are SGHVS and FQNEAQ. The CDR3 sequence is CASSRKSKPRQATEQYF. CDR3 coding DNA: TGTGCCAGCAGCCGGAAATCGAAACCTCGACAGGCGACAGAGCAGTACTTC.

This chain joins TRBV5-1 and TRBJ2-3; D is uncertain. V was shortened by 4 bases and J by 6 bases, with 15 bases between the two germline ends. Per germline, CDR1 SGHRS and CDR2 YFSETQ. The CDR3 is 14 residues long. CDR3 in amino acids: CASSPLPGGDTQYF. The CDR3 nucleotides read TGCGCCAGCAGCCCACTACCGGGTGGGGATACGCAGTATTTT.

The genes are TRBV7-9 and TRBJ2-7; 11 nucleotides agree with TRBD2. The germline gives CDR1 SEHNR, CDR2 FQNEAQ (reference sequence). The CDR3 has 17 amino acids. V dropped 0 bases and J dropped 3; count of bases not matched to a gene: 7. This CDR3 reads CASSLAGTSGINYEQYF. The CDR3 DNA reads TGTGCCAGCAGCTTAGCTGGGACTAGCGGAATAAACTACGAGCAGTACTTC.

The chain employs TRBV2 and TRBJ2-1, with D possibly matching TRBD1 (6 bases). Germline-derived CDR1 and CDR2 are SNHLY and FYNNEI. V was pared by 6 bases and J by 0 bases, with 12 bases between. The CDR3 has 15 residues. The CDR3 nucleotides read TGTGCCAGCAGGTCCCGGACAGCCTCCTACAATGAGCAGTTCTTC. Translated, it gives CASRSRTASYNEQFF.

The V call is TRBV27, the J call TRBJ2-1, with 8 positions matching TRBD2. CDR1 MNHEY and CDR2 SMNVEV come from the germline V gene (reference sequence). This CDR3 is built from 15 residues. Losses at the gene ends were 5 bases for V and 9 bases for J; bases not matched to a gene: 12. The CDR3: CASSHKRELHSEQFF. CDR3 coding DNA: TGTGCCAGCAGTCACAAGCGGGAGCTCCACAGTGAGCAGTTCTTC.

The chain combines TRBV19 with TRBJ2-7; TRBD2 matches 10 bases. The junction had 6 bases not matched to a gene; V was cut back by 5 bases and J by 2 bases. Germline V CDR1 and CDR2: LNHDA, SQIVND (reference sequence). The CDR3 has 15 amino acids. Here the CDR3 DNA reads TGTGCCAGTAGTGTCACTAGCGGGGCTACCTACGAGCAGTACTTC. Translation gives CASSVTSGATYEQYF.

This rearrangement joins TRBV5-6 to TRBJ2-1, with 7 bases fitting TRBD1. Trimming took 4 bases from V and 2 from J; bases not matched to a gene: 6. The CDR3 spans 15 residues. Germline CDR1 and CDR2: SGHDT and YYEEEE. CDR3 sequence reads: CASSPWGQPYNEQFF. CDR3 coding DNA: TGTGCCAGCAGCCCTTGGGGACAGCCCTACAATGAGCAGTTCTTC.

The V and J genes are TRBV6-4 and TRBJ2-3, with 12 bases identical to TRBD2. CDR3 length: 15 amino acids. Germline V gives CDR1 MRHNA, CDR2 SNTAGT. The V and J ends lost 6 bases and 4 bases, in that order; junction bases with no gene match: 5. The CDR3 loop is CASSLTSGSADTQYF. CDR3 nucleotides: TGTGCCAGCAGCCTGACTAGCGGGAGCGCAGATACGCAGTATTTT.

The chain uses TRBV30 and TRBJ1-6; 11 bases fit TRBD1. CDR3 length: 14 amino acids. Germline V gene lookup returns CDR1 GTSNPN and CDR2 SVGIG (reference sequence). With V trimmed by 5 bases and J by 8 bases, 5 bases remained unmatched. CDR3 loop: CAWRRTGGYSPLHF. The CDR3 DNA is TGTGCCTGGCGCCGGACAGGGGGCTATTCACCCCTCCACTTT. Variable domain in full (rest from reference TRBV30 and TRBJ1-6): SQTIHQWPATLVQPVGSPLSLECTVEGTSNPNLYWYRQAAGRGLQLLFYSVGIGQISSEVPQNLSASRPQDRQFILSSKKLLLSDSGFYLCAWRRTGGYSPLHFGNGTRLTVT.

This clone is a singleton in its sample. This chain joins TRBV27 and TRBJ2-5, with 14 bases fitting TRBD2. V lost 3 bases and J lost 4; bases outside the gene matches: 7. From germline, CDR1 is MNHEY and CDR2 SMNVEV (reference sequence). The CDR3 sequence is 17 residues long. CDR3 loop: CASSLAPGLAGGETQYF. The CDR3 DNA is TGTGCCAGCAGTTTGGCCCCAGGACTAGCGGGAGGAGAGACCCAGTACTTC.

As for this clone: This CDR3 fails to terminate in the conserved phenylalanine or tryptophan, so it likely reflects a read error. The DNA is omitted, as the CDR3 cannot be located on it reliably, and the CDR3 follows TCRdb's listing. The chain recombines TRBV6-5 with TRBJ1-3. Including both end residues, the CDR3 is 12 amino acids long. Looked up from germline, CDR1 is MNHEY and CDR2 is SVGAGI. CDR3 in amino acids: CASSPPRGTLWV.

In its sample, this clone was seen once. This rearrangement joins TRBV3-1 (or the pseudogene TRBV3-2) to TRBJ2-1; 12 bases map to TRBD2. The ends lost 7 bases at V and 7 bases at J; junction bases unmatched: 5. From germline, CDR1 is LGHDT and CDR2 YNNKEL (reference sequence). The CDR3 runs 14 residues. In DNA, the CDR3 is TGTGCCAGCACAGGACTAGCGGGGAGAAATGAGCAGTTCTTC. This codes for CASTGLAGRNEQFF.

J is TRBJ2-7 and V is TRBV6-2 or TRBV6-3, with 11 bases that match TRBD2. With 5 bases clipped from V and 5 bases from J, the junction kept 8 bases outside the gene matches. CDR1 MNHEY and CDR2 SVGEGT come from the germline V gene. The CDR3 extends over 15 amino acids. Here the CDR3 reads CASSRRVAGGHEQYF. In nucleotides, the CDR3 is TGTGCCAGCAGTCGGCGGGTAGCGGGAGGGCACGAGCAGTACTTC.

The chain recombines TRBV29-1 with TRBJ2-7; D gene unclear. The CDR3 has 12 amino acids. V lost 4 bases and J 1 base, leaving 8 bases between the germline ends. CDR1 and CDR2 from the germline V gene are SQVTM and ANQGSEA. CDR3: CSVGQQSYEQYF. The DNA of the CDR3 is TGCAGCGTTGGTCAACAATCCTACGAGCAGTACTTC.

The chain carries TRBV6-5 and TRBJ1-5, with D possibly matching TRBD1 (5 bases). In germline, CDR1 is MNHEY, CDR2 SVGAGI. The CDR3 is 14 residues long. Trimming cost V 2 bases and J 6 bases, with 11 bases left between them. The chain's CDR3 is CASSYTPGFQPQHF. The CDR3 DNA follows: TGTGCCAGCAGTTACACCCCAGGGTTTCAGCCCCAGCATTTT.

The CDR3 coding sequence is TGTGCCAGCAGCTCGGTATTAAAGACAGGGGGTAACACTGAAGCTTTCTTT. Its protein is CASSSVLKTGGNTEAFF. The rearrangement joins TRBV5-5 to TRBJ1-1; 9 nucleotides line up with TRBD1. Germline trimming cut 3 bases from V and 2 bases from J; bases unmatched to any gene: 11. The CDR3 extends over 17 amino acids. CDR1 and CDR2 (germline): SGHKS, YYEKEE (reference sequence).

The chain's CDR3 is CASSLSGQLYNEQFF. CDR3 in DNA: TGTGCCAGCAGCCTAAGTGGACAGCTCTACAATGAGCAGTTCTTC. The chain couples TRBV3-1 (or the pseudogene TRBV3-2) to TRBJ2-1; D possibly corresponds to TRBD1 (6 bases). Trimming took off 4 bases at V and 3 bases at J, with 13 bases between the two ends. Germline CDR1 and CDR2: LGHDT and YNNKEL (reference sequence). The CDR3 loop spans 15 amino acids.

This chain connects TRBV7-6 to TRBJ2-3; TRBD1 matches at 8 bases. This CDR3 region has 12 residues. J lost 6 bases, V lost 5 bases, and 1 base had no gene match. CDR1 and CDR2 (germline): SGHVS, FNYEAQ. The CDR3 bases are TGTGCCAGCAGCAACAGGGGGGATACGCAGTATTTT. This gives the protein CASSNRGDTQYF.

This clone was seen a single time. This chain links TRBV11-2 with TRBJ2-5; D gene unclear. Germline CDR1 reads SGHAT; CDR2 reads FQNNGV. The CDR3 sequence is 12 residues long. V was pared by 6 bases and J by 4 bases, with 9 bases between. The CDR3 sequence: CASSSFGETQYF. The CDR3, as DNA: TGTGCCAGCAGTAGTTTTGGAGAGACCCAGTACTTC.

About this clone itself: At one boundary the junction diverges from the germline segment, which might be a read error. The J gene is TRBJ2-5, the V gene TRBV28; TRBD1 might be the D (5 bases). This CDR3 has 14 amino acids. Germline V gene sequence: CDR1 MDHEN, CDR2 SYDVKM. CDR3 residues: CAISPDVGEETQYF. CDR3 sequence (DNA): TGTGCCATCAGTCCGGATGTAGGGGAAGAGACCCAGTACTTC.